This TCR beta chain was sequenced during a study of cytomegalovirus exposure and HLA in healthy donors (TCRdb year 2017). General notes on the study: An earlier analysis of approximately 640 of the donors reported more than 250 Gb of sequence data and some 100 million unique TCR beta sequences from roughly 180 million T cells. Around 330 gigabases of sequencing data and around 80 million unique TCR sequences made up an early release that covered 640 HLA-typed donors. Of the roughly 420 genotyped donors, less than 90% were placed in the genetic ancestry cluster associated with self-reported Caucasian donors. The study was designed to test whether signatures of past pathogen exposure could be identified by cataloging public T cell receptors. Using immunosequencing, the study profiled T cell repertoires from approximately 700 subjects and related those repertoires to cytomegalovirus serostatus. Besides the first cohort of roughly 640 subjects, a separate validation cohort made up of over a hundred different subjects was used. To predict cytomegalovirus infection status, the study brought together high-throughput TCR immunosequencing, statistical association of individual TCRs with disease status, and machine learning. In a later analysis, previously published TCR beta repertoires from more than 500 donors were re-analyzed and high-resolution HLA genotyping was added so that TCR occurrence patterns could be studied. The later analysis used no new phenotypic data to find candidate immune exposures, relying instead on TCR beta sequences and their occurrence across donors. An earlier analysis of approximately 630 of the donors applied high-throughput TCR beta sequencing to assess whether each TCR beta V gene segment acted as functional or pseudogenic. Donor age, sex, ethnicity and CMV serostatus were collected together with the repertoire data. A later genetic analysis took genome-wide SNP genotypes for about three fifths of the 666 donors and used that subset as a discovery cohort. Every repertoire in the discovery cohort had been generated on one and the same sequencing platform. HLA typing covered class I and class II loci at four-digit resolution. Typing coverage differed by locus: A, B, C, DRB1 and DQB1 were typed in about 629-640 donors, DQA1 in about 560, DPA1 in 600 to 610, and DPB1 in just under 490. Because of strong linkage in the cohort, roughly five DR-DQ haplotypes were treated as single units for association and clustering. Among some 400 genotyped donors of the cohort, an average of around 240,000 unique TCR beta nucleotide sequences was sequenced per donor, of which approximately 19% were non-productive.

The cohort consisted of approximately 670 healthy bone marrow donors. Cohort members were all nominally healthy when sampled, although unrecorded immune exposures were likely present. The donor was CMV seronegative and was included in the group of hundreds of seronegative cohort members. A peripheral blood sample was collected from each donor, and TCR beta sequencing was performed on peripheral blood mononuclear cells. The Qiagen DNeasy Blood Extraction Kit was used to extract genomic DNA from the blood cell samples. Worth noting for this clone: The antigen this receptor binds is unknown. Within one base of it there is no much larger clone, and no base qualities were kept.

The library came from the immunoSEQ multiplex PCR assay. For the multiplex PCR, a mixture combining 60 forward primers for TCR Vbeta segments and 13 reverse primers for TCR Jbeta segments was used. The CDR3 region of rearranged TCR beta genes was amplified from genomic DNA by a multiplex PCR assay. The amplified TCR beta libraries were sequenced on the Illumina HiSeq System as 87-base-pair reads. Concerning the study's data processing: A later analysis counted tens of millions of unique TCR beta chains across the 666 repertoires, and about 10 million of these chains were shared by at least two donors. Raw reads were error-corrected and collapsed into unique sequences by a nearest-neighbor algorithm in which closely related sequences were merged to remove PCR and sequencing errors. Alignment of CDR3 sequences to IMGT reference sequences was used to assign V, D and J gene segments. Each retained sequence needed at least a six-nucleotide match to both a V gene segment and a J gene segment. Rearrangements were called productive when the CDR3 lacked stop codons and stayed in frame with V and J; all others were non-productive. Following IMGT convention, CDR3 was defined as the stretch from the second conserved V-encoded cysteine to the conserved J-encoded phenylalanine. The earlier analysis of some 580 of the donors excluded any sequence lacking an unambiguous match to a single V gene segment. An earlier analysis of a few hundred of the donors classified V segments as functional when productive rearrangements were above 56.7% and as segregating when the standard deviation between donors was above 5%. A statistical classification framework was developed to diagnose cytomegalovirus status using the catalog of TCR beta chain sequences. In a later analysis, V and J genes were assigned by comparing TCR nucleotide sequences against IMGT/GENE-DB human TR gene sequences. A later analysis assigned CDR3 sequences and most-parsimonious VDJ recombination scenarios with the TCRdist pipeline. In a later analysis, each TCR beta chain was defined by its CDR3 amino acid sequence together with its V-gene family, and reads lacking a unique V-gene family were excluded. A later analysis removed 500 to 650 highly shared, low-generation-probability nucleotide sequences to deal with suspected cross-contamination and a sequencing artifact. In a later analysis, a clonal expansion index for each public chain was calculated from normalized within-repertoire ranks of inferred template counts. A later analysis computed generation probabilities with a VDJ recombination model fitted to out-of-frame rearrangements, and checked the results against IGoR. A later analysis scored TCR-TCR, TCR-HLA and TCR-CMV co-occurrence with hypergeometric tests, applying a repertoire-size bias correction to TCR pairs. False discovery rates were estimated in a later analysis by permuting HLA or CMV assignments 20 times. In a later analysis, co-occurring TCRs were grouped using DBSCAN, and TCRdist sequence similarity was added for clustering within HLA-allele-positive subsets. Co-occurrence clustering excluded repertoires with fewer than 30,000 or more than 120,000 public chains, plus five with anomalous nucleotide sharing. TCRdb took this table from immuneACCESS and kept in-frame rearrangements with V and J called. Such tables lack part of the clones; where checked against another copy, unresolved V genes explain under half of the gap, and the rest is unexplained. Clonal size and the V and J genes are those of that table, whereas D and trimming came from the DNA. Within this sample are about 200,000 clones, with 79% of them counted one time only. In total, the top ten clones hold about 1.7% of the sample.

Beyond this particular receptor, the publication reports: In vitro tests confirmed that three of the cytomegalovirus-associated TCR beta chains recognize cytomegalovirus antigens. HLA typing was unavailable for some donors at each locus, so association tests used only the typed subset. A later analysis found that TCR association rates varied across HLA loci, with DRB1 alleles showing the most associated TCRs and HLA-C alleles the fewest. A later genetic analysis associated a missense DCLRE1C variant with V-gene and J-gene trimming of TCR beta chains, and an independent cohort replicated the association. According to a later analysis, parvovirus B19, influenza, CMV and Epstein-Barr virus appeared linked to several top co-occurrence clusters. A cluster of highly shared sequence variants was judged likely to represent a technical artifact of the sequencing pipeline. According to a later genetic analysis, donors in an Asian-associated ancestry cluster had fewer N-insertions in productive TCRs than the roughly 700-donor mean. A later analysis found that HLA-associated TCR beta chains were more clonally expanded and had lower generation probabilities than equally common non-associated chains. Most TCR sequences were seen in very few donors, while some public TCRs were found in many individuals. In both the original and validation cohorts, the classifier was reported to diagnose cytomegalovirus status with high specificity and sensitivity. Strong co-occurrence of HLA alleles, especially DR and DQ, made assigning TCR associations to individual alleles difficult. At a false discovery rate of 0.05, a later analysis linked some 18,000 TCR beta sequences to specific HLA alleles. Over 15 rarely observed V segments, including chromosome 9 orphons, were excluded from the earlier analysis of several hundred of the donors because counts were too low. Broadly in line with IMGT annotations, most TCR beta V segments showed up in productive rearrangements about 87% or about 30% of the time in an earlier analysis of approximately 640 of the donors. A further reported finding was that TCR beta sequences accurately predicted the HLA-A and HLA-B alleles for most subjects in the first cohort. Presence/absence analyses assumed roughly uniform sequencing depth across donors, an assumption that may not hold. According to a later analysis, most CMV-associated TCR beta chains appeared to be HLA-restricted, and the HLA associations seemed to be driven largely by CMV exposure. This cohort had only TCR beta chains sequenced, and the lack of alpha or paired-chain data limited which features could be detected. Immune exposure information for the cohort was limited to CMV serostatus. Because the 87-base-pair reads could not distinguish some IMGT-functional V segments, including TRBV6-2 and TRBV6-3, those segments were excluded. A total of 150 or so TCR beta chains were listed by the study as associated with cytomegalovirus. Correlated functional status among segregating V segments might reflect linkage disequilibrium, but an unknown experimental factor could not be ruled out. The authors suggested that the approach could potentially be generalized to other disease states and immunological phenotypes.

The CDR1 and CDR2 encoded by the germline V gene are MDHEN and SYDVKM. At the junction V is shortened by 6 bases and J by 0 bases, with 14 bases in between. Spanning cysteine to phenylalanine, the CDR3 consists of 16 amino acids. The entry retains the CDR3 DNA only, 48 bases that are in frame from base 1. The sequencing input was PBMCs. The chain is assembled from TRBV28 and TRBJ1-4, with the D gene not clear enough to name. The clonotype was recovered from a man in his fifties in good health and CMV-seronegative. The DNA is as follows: TGTGCCAGCAGGCCCCCCGCGGGTGCAACTAATGAAAAACTGTTTTTT. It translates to CASRPPAGATNEKLFF.